Below, 5 T cell receptor beta chains from the same sample are listed, as sequenced in a study of spatial heterogeneity in lung cancer. Sample time point: blood at routine non-recurrence follow-up after resection. TCRdb ran MiXCR on the 5' RACE reads and lists one entry per CDR3 protein. The sample comprises over 45,000 distinct CDR3 sequences, approximately 12% of which are singletons, and roughly 32% rests with the top ten. This specimen consisted of PBMCs, obtained at follow-up. Receptor source: a male donor with early-stage non-small cell lung cancer.

At least ten counts were recorded for this clonotype. The chain couples TRBV29-1 to TRBJ1-1; 7 nucleotides agree with TRBD1. The CDR3 length is 14 residues. The germline V gene has CDR1 SQVTM and CDR2 ANQGSEA. Trimming took 7 bases from V and 0 from J; bases not matched to a gene: 8. CDR3 amino acids: CSGGQSPVNTEAFF. The CDR3 DNA is TGCAGCGGGGGACAGTCGCCTGTGAACACTGAAGCTTTCTTT.

This clonotype was detected many times. This chain uses TRBV7-3 with TRBJ2-5; D is possibly TRBD2 (6 bases). This CDR3 contains 13 residues. The germline CDR1 and CDR2 sequences are SGHTA and FQGTGA. V was pared by 5 bases and J by 2 bases, with 9 bases between. The CDR3 sequence is CASSQGLQETQYF. The CDR3 DNA is TGTGCCAGCAGCCAGGGACTTCAAGAGACCCAGTACTTC.

Concerning this clonotype: Given a much more abundant clone one base away, this may be a read error. This sequence joins TRBV12-3 or TRBV12-4 and TRBJ2-7; D uncertain. The length of the CDR3 is 12 residues. V gave up 4 bases and J gave up 7 bases, with 11 bases separating them. The CDR3 protein is CASSSPDNEQYF. For the CDR3, the DNA is TGTGCCAGCAGTTCCCCTGACAATGAGCAGTACTTC.

This clonotype has at least ten counts. The chain employs TRBV29-1 and TRBJ2-5; a weak D match, TRBD2 (5 bases). The CDR3 runs 15 residues. With 5 bases removed from V and 2 bases from J, the gap between germline ends came to 18 bases. Germline V gene data show CDR1 as SQVTM and CDR2 as ANQGSEA. CDR3 nucleotides: TGCAGCGTTCCCGGGATCTTAACCGGACAAGAGACCCAGTACTTC. The encoded protein is CSVPGILTGQETQYF. The full variable domain, rest sourced from reference TRBV29-1 and TRBJ2-5, is SAVISQKPSRDICQRGTSLTIQCQVDSQVTMMFWYRQQPGQSLTLIATANQGSEATYESGFVIDKFPISRPNLTFSTLTVSNMSPEDSSIYLCSVPGILTGQETQYFGPGTRLLVL.

This clonotype has at least ten counts. This rearrangement joins TRBV29-1 to TRBJ1-2, with 11 bases that match TRBD1. Germline V gene lookup returns CDR1 SQVTM and CDR2 ANQGSEA. The CDR3 is 13 amino acids. Trimming cost V 5 bases and J 7 bases; bases outside gene matches: 6. DNA of the CDR3: TGCAGCGTTCCGAGGACAGGGGGCTCTGGCTACACCTTC. It is translated as CSVPRTGGSGYTF.